Sequencing of this T cell receptor (beta chain) was carried out in a study of long-term antiretroviral therapy in people with HIV. Points from the study as a whole: At every time point, clones expanded before ART dominated the repertoire.

The assay, immunoSEQ v3.0, was run at survey level. Using immunoSEQ multiplex PCR, the repertoire was profiled, and TCRdb retains in-frame clones only, with some absent. This table has approximately 31,000 clones, around nine tenths appearing once. On this clone itself: Its antigen is not identified.

Germline loops: CDR1 PRHDT, CDR2 FYEKMQ (reference sequence). The CDR3 sequence is 15 residues long. V lost 1 base, J lost 6 bases, and 12 bases lay in between. Material: unsorted PBMCs, obtained 1.1 years after starting antiretroviral therapy. The gene calls are TRBV13 and TRBJ2-2; weak D call: TRBD1 (5 bases). This sequence was found in a man between 18 and 29 years old with HIV. The DNA for the CDR3 is TGTGCCAGCAGCTTAGAATCAGGGTCTGCCGGGGAGCTGTTTTTT. Its protein product is CASSLESGSAGELFF.